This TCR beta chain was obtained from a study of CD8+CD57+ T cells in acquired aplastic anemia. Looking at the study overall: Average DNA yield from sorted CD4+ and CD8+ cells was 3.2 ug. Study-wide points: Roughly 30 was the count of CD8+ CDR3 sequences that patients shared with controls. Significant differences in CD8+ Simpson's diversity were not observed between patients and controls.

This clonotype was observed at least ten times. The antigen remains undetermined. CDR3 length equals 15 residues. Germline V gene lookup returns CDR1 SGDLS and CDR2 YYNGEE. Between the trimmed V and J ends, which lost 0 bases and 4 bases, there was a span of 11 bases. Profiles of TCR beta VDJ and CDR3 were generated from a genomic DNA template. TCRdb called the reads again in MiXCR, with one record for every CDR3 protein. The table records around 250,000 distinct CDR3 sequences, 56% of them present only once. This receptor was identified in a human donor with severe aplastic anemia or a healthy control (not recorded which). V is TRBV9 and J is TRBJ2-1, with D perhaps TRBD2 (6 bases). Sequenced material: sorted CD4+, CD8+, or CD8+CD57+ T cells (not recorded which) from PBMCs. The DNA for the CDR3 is TGTGCCAGCAGCGTAGATAGCGGAGTTTACAATGAGCAGTTCTTC. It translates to CASSVDSGVYNEQFF.